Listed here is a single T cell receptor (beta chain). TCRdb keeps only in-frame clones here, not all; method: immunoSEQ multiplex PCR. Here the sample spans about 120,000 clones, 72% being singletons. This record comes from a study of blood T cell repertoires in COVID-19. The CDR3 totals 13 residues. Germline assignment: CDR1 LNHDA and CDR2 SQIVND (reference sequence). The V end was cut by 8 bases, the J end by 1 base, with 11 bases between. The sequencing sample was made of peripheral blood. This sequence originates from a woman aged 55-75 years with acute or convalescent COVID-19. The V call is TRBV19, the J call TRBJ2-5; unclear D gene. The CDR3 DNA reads TGTGCCAGTTCCTCGCAGGCCCAAGAGACCCAGTACTTC. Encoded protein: CASSSQAQETQYF.